This T cell receptor beta chain was captured by sequencing in a study of T cell responses to AZD1222 COVID-19 vaccine. Study-level background: Investigators merged groups given second doses at roughly 4 or roughly 12 weeks.

The table came from immunoSEQ multiplex PCR; TCRdb's copy has only in-frame clones and leaves some out. The sample gives about 120,000 clones, roughly 91% of which show up once; approximately 1.3% is in the top ten. The germline V gene has CDR1 SNHLY and CDR2 FYNNEI. V lost 5 bases and J lost 1; bases outside the gene matches: 5. This CDR3 contains 14 residues. Sequencing used peripheral blood, obtained on day 0 of AZD1222 vaccination. The TCR originated in an adult in good health. V gene TRBV2 combines with J gene TRBJ2-7; 7 nucleotides align to TRBD2. The CDR3 DNA reads TGTGCCAGCAGTCCTCGGCGGGGGTCCTACGAGCAGTACTTC. As protein: CASSPRRGSYEQYF.